The next 14 T cell receptor beta chains were all read from a single sample in a study of glioma-infiltrating T cells after dendritic cell vaccination. TCRdb's table, derived via immunoSEQ multiplex PCR, lists solely in-frame clones and lacks some. The data show 72,000 or so clones, roughly 84% seen once. Regarding time point: after dendritic cell vaccination, including at tumor progression/relapse. This specimen was blood, taken after dendritic cell vaccination. The receptor source for this set is a human donor with glioblastoma.

V and J are TRBV5-8 and TRBJ2-5, with 10 bases lining up with TRBD1. Trimming cost V 4 bases and J 11 bases; bases outside gene matches: 11. The CDR3 length is 14 residues. Germline V gives CDR1 SGHTS, CDR2 YDEGEE. The CDR3 nucleotides are TGTGCCAGCAGCCTGGGACAGGGGTTAGATTATCAGTACTTC. This encodes CASSLGQGLDYQYF.

The chain recombines TRBV5-3 with TRBJ1-2; D possibly corresponds to TRBD1 (6 bases). TRBV5-3 is an open reading frame, and its role is uncertain. The CDR3 length is 18 residues. Trimming removed 0 bases at V and 8 bases at J, with 26 bases between. The CDR3 sequence is CARSLESAGARFRSGYTF. The CDR3 DNA reads TGTGCCAGAAGCTTGGAGTCCGCAGGGGCGCGTTTCAGGTCGGGCTACACCTTC.

The chain is built from TRBV9 and TRBJ2-1; 7 bases agree with TRBD1. The V segment lost 4 bases and the J segment 0 bases; nucleotides outside the gene matches: 7. CDR3 size: 16 residues. Germline loops: CDR1 SGDLS, CDR2 YYNGEE. This chain's CDR3 is CASSPQGVGSYNEQFF. The CDR3 DNA follows: TGTGCCAGCAGCCCTCAGGGGGTAGGCTCCTACAATGAGCAGTTCTTC.

This rearrangement joins TRBV5-1 to TRBJ1-5, with 8 nucleotides matching TRBD1. V trimming: 0 bases; J trimming: 5 bases; junction bases outside the gene matches: 4. CDR3 length: 15 residues. Germline lookup yields CDR1 SGHRS and CDR2 YFSETQ. The CDR3 DNA sequence: TGCGCCAGCAGCTTGGCGCCAGGGGGCTATCAGCCCCAGCATTTT. Its translation: CASSLAPGGYQPQHF.

The chain has TRBV11-2 and TRBJ2-1; 8 bases map to TRBD2. The CDR3 loop spans 16 amino acids. V shed 1 base and J 5 bases; nucleotides not matched to a gene: 7. Germline CDR1 is SGHAT and CDR2 is FQNNGV. The CDR3 nucleotides are TGTGCCAGCAGCTTAGGGGGACTAGTAGAAAACAATGAGCAGTTCTTC. Its protein is CASSLGGLVENNEQFF.

The V call is TRBV5-1, the J call TRBJ1-3, with D uncertain. Germline V CDR1 and CDR2: SGHRS, YFSETQ. The CDR3 is 14 amino acids. Between the trimmed V and J ends, which lost 3 bases and 0 bases, there was a span of 7 bases. The CDR3 region has the DNA TGCGCCAGCAGCTGGAGTCTCTCTGGAAACACCATATATTTT. Its translation: CASSWSLSGNTIYF.

The genes are TRBV12-5 and TRBJ2-7; TRBD1 might be the D (7 bases). The CDR3 has 14 residues. Germline loops: CDR1 LGHNT, CDR2 FRNRAP. V gave up 7 bases and J gave up 2 bases, with 15 bases separating them. The CDR3 DNA reads as TGTGCTAGTGCCCGGGGCAGGGGGGCCTACGAGCAGTACTTC. This encodes CASARGRGAYEQYF.

J is TRBJ2-1 and V is TRBV4-2; 12 bases line up with TRBD1. Germline V gene lookup returns CDR1 LGHNA and CDR2 YNFKEQ. Trimming removed 3 bases from V and 14 bases from J; junction bases left unmatched: 8. This CDR3 spans 14 amino acids. This CDR3 is CASSQSRDRGRKFF. The CDR3 coding sequence is TGTGCCAGCAGCCAGTCCCGGGACAGGGGGCGAAAGTTCTTC.

The chain is built from TRBV9 and TRBJ2-5; 11 bases map to TRBD2. Germline V gene lookup returns CDR1 SGDLS and CDR2 YYNGEE. J lost 9 bases, V lost 2 bases, and 12 bases had no gene match. This CDR3 is built from 16 residues. The DNA of the CDR3 is TGTGCCAGCAGCGTGGACCCGGGACTAGCGGCGTCGGCCCAGTACTTC. This sequence encodes CASSVDPGLAASAQYF.

The rearrangement links TRBV29-1 to TRBJ2-2; a weak D match, TRBD1 (7 bases). Between the trimmed V and J ends, which lost 1 base and 5 bases, there was a span of 23 bases. The germline CDR1 and CDR2 sequences are SQVTM and ANQGSEA. This CDR3 spans 18 amino acids. DNA for the CDR3: TGCAGCGTTGAAGGTCCATTCCGCCAGGGGGGAGTAACCGGGGAGCTGTTTTTT. Its protein is CSVEGPFRQGGVTGELFF.

The V and J genes are TRBV12-5 and TRBJ1-2, with 9 bases lining up with TRBD1. V was clipped by 2 bases and J by 6 bases; unmatched bases: 10. The V gene's germline CDR1 is LGHNT and CDR2 FRNRAP. The CDR3 consists of 16 residues. The CDR3 DNA is TGTGCTAGTGGTTTGCCCCCTCGGGACAGGGAAAATGGCTACACCTTC. Protein product: CASGLPPRDRENGYTF.

The CDR3 nucleotides are TGTGCCAGCAGCTTAGCCCGGACTAGCGGGAGAAGCGGGGAGCTGTTTTTT. Translated: CASSLARTSGRSGELFF. This sequence joins TRBV11-2 and TRBJ2-2; 13 bases match TRBD2. This CDR3 spans 17 amino acids. The junction had 6 bases not matched to a gene; V was cut back by 1 base and J by 7 bases. Per the germline V gene, CDR1 is SGHAT and CDR2 is FQNNGV.

Only one count was recorded for this clone. This chain connects TRBV5-1 to TRBJ1-6, with D possibly TRBD1 on 6 matching bases. The CDR3 length is 15 residues. With 4 bases removed from V and 9 bases from J, the gap between germline ends came to 17 bases. Looked up from germline, CDR1 is SGHRS and CDR2 is YFSETQ. The CDR3 DNA reads as TGCGCCAGCAGCCCCGGAAGGGGGTTAAGTTCACCCCTCCACTTT. Translated, it gives CASSPGRGLSSPLHF.

This chain uses TRBV7-2 with TRBJ1-1, with 8 bases aligning to TRBD1. The germline gives CDR1 SGHTA, CDR2 FQGNSA. V shed 5 bases, J shed 11 bases, and the junction held 10 bases outside the gene matches. This CDR3 is 13 amino acids long. The CDR3 DNA sequence: TGTGCCAGCAGCCACCCCGGGACAGGTAGGGCTTTCTTT. The encoded protein is CASSHPGTGRAFF.